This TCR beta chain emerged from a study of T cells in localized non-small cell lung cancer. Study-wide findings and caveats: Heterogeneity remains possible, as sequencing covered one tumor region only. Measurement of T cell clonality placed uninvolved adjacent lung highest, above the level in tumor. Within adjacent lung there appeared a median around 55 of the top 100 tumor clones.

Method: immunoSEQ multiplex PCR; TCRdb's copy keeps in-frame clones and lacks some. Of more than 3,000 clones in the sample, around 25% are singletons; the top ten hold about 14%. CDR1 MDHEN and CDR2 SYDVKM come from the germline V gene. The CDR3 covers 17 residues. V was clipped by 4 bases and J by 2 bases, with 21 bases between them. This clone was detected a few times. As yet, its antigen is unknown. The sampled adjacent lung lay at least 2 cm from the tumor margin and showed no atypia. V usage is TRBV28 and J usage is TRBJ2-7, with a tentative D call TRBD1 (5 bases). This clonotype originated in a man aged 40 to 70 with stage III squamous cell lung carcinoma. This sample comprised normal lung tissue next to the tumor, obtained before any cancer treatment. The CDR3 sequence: CASSSLRSSTGPYEQYF. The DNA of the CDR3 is TGTGCCAGCAGTTCCCTAAGGTCCTCAACAGGCCCCTACGAGCAGTACTTC.